These 27 T cell receptor beta chains originate from one sample sequenced in a study of T-cell reconstitution after alpha-beta-depleted transplantation in children. Unique molecular identifiers were built into the TCRbeta library. MiXCR, run by TCRdb on the PCR reads, gives a single entry per CDR3 protein. This sample has some 600,000 distinct CDR3 sequences, with roughly 15% found just once. The input for sequencing was PBMCs from the stem cell graft donor, taken from the stem cell graft. These receptors were taken from a human donor who donated a stem cell graft to a child with acute myeloid leukemia.

This clonotype was seen more than once but under ten times. CDR3 sequence reads: CSVALRTGANTEAFF. As DNA, the CDR3 is TGCAGCGTTGCCCTCCGGACAGGGGCGAACACTGAAGCTTTCTTT. This chain connects TRBV29-1 to TRBJ1-1; 9 bases map to TRBD1. Germline-derived CDR1 and CDR2 are SQVTM and ANQGSEA. CDR3 length: 15 amino acids. The junction had 7 bases not matched to a gene; V was cut back by 4 bases and J by 1 base. Looking up the rest from reference TRBV29-1 and TRBJ1-1 gives the full variable domain: SAVISQKPSRDICQRGTSLTIQCQVDSQVTMMFWYRQQPGQSLTLIATANQGSEATYESGFVIDKFPISRPNLTFSTLTVSNMSPEDSSIYLCSVALRTGANTEAFFGQGTRLTVV.

This clonotype was recorded a few times. The chain joins TRBV7-9 to TRBJ1-2; no clear D gene. With 1 base removed from V and 0 bases from J, the gap between germline ends came to 15 bases. Germline loops: CDR1 SEHNR, CDR2 FQNEAQ (reference sequence). The CDR3 has 17 residues. The CDR3 nucleotides read TGTGCCAGCAGCTTAGGACTCGGCGGAGGAACTAACTATGGCTACACCTTC. This encodes CASSLGLGGGTNYGYTF.

This clonotype was seen many times. This chain uses TRBV5-6 with TRBJ2-1; D uncertain. This CDR3 comprises 12 residues. Per the germline V gene, CDR1 is SGHDT and CDR2 is YYEEEE. V was cut by 4 bases and J by 5 bases, with 7 bases left in between. The CDR3 DNA reads TGTGCCAGCAGCCATCAAGACAATGAGCAGTTCTTC. Encoded protein: CASSHQDNEQFF.

The gene calls are TRBV7-6 and TRBJ2-1; TRBD2 agrees at 14 bases. Per the germline V gene, CDR1 is SGHVS and CDR2 is FNYEAQ. The CDR3 length is 20 residues. The V and J ends lost 1 base and 6 bases, in that order; junction bases with no gene match: 14. DNA for the CDR3: TGTGCCAGCAGCTTAGACTTACCTGGACCGGGGACTAGCGGGGGCAATGAGCAGTTCTTC. It is translated as CASSLDLPGPGTSGGNEQFF.

This clonotype was seen many times. This rearrangement joins TRBV29-1 to TRBJ2-5, with a tentative D call TRBD1 (6 bases). Trimming stripped 5 bases from V and 4 bases from J, with 20 bases between. The CDR3 sequence is 15 residues long. Germline V gene lookup returns CDR1 SQVTM and CDR2 ANQGSEA. CDR3 sequence: CSVNMDSWDRETQYF. DNA of the CDR3: TGCAGCGTTAATATGGACAGTTGGGACCGAGAGACCCAGTACTTC.

This clonotype was seen more than once but under ten times. The chain links TRBV20-1 to TRBJ2-7; 8 bases line up with TRBD2. Germline V gene sequence: CDR1 DFQATT, CDR2 SNEGSKA (reference sequence). The CDR3 is 15 amino acids. Losses at the gene ends were 5 bases for V and 6 bases for J; bases not matched to a gene: 15. The CDR3 nucleotides read TGCAGTGCTTCCCCTCCCGGGACTAGAAGCACCGAGCAGTACTTC. Encoded protein: CSASPPGTRSTEQYF.

The chain is built from TRBV5-1 and TRBJ2-1; unclear D gene. Germline CDR1 and CDR2: SGHRS and YFSETQ. This CDR3 region has 15 residues. V was trimmed by 5 bases and J by 0 bases, leaving 12 bases between them. CDR3 nucleotide sequence: TGCGCCAGCAGACCGGTACCTAGCTCCTACAATGAGCAGTTCTTC. This codes for CASRPVPSSYNEQFF.

This clonotype has just a few counts. The V and J genes are TRBV7-2 and TRBJ1-2; D remains ambiguous. The CDR3 spans 15 residues. Germline V CDR1 and CDR2: SGHTA, FQGNSA. V shed 3 bases and J shed 0 bases, with 11 bases lying between them. The CDR3 coding sequence is TGTGCCAGCAGCTTCGGGGTACTTACTAACTATGGCTACACCTTC. This gives the protein CASSFGVLTNYGYTF.

This clonotype was seen ten or more times. This chain uses TRBV6-1 with TRBJ2-7, with 7 bases fitting TRBD1. This CDR3 contains 14 residues. V lost 5 bases, J lost 3 bases, and 7 bases stayed unmatched. Germline assignment: CDR1 MNHNS and CDR2 SASEGT. This chain's CDR3 is CASSPGTALYEQYF. CDR3 DNA sequence: TGTGCCAGCAGTCCCGGGACAGCCCTCTACGAGCAGTACTTC.

This clonotype was seen ten or more times. The chain employs TRBV20-1 and TRBJ2-3; no reliable D call. The length of the CDR3 is 10 residues. Trimming removed 7 bases from V and 6 bases from J, with 8 bases in between. Per germline, CDR1 DFQATT and CDR2 SNEGSKA (reference sequence). In DNA form, the CDR3 reads TGCAGTGGGTCGGCGGATACGCAGTATTTT. Translated: CSGSADTQYF.

In the case of this clonotype: A much more abundant neighbour one base away suggests this may be a read error. This chain joins TRBV29-1 and TRBJ2-3; 8 positions match TRBD1. V lost 4 bases to trimming and J lost 14 bases; unmatched junction nucleotides: 8. CDR3 length: 11 amino acids. From germline, CDR1 is SQVTM and CDR2 ANQGSEA. The DNA for the CDR3 is TGCAGCGTTGCTAGGACAGGGAGGAGGTATTTT. The encoded protein is CSVARTGRRYF.

V and J are TRBV7-2 and TRBJ2-5; TRBD1 matches 11 bases. The germline gives CDR1 SGHTA, CDR2 FQGNSA. The CDR3 has 16 amino acids. The ends lost 4 bases at V and 2 bases at J; junction bases unmatched: 6. The CDR3, as DNA: TGTGCCAGCAGCTCCTGGGACAGGGGGGATCAAGAGACCCAGTACTTC. This gives the protein CASSSWDRGDQETQYF.

This clonotype was detected a few times. This chain connects TRBV15 to TRBJ2-7, with a tentative D call TRBD2 (6 bases). V lost 0 bases and J lost 0, with 12 bases in between. Germline values: CDR1 LNHNV, CDR2 YYDKDF (reference sequence). CDR3 length: 16 residues. DNA of the CDR3: TGTGCCACCAGCAGAGATCCGGGCGGGGCCTCCTACGAGCAGTACTTC. Its translation is CATSRDPGGASYEQYF.

To note about this clonotype: A much larger clone lies a single base off, so this may be a read error. The chain is built from TRBV12-3 or TRBV12-4 and TRBJ1-6, with D unresolved. V gave up 4 bases and J gave up 9 bases, with 10 bases separating them. The CDR3 sequence is 13 residues long. The CDR3, as DNA: TGTGCCAGCAGTTCAGTGGGAGGTTCACCCCTCCACTTT. Residues: CASSSVGGSPLHF.

This clonotype was observed a few times. The V call is TRBV5-1, the J call TRBJ2-1; D might be TRBD2 (5 bases). V was clipped by 2 bases and J by 0 bases, with 15 bases between them. CDR1 is SGHRS and CDR2 is YFSETQ in the germline V gene. This CDR3 is 17 amino acids long. CDR3 loop: CASSLAGILRSYNEQFF. For the CDR3, the DNA is TGCGCCAGCAGCTTAGCCGGGATACTTCGCTCCTACAATGAGCAGTTCTTC. The variable domain in full, with the rest retrieved from reference TRBV5-1 and TRBJ2-1, is KAGVTQTPRYLIKTRGQQVTLSCSPISGHRSVSWYQQTPGQGLQFLFEYFSETQRNKGNFPGRFSGRQFSNSRSEMNVSTLELGDSALYLCASSLAGILRSYNEQFFGPGTRLTVL.

The chain has TRBV11-2 and TRBJ2-1, with 9 nucleotides matching TRBD2. The CDR3 has 18 residues. Losses at the gene ends were 0 bases for V and 6 bases for J; bases not matched to a gene: 12. The V gene's germline CDR1 is SGHAT and CDR2 FQNNGV. The CDR3 nucleotides read TGTGCCAGCAGCTTAGAGGGGAGCTTCGCGGGGGGGCCCAATGAGCAGTTCTTC. Encoded protein: CASSLEGSFAGGPNEQFF.

This clonotype was detected a few times. The V call is TRBV21-1, the J call TRBJ2-6. TRBV21-1 is termed a pseudogene. This CDR3 spans 15 amino acids. As DNA, the CDR3 is TGTGCCAGCAGCAAAAAAGGGTCTGGGGCCAACGTCCTGACTTTC. It specifies CASSKKGSGANVLTF.

This clonotype was recorded many times. The chain joins TRBV29-1 to TRBJ2-1; TRBD1 matches 9 bases. This CDR3 spans 15 amino acids. V was pared by 0 bases and J by 7 bases, with 7 bases of the junction left unmatched. CDR1 SQVTM and CDR2 ANQGSEA come from the germline V gene. This CDR3 is CSVEEGQGLPNEQFF. In DNA form, the CDR3 reads TGCAGCGTTGAAGAGGGACAGGGTCTCCCTAATGAGCAGTTCTTC.

This clonotype was picked up a small number of times. The V gene is TRBV6-1, the J gene TRBJ2-6, with a tentative D call TRBD1 (6 bases). The CDR3 has 15 amino acids. With 8 bases removed from V and 1 base from J, the gap between germline ends came to 12 bases. Germline loops: CDR1 MNHNS, CDR2 SASEGT. The CDR3 DNA reads TGTGCCAGCCAGCCCCAGGGGTCTGGGGCCAACGTCCTGACTTTC. This gives the protein CASQPQGSGANVLTF.

The chain joins TRBV9 to TRBJ2-3; 8 positions match TRBD1. V shed 4 bases, J shed 2 bases, and the junction held 6 bases outside the gene matches. This CDR3 comprises 15 residues. Germline assignment: CDR1 SGDLS and CDR2 YYNGEE. CDR3 protein: CASSPWTGTTDTQYF. The CDR3 DNA reads as TGTGCCAGCAGCCCCTGGACAGGGACCACAGATACGCAGTATTTT.

The CDR3 region is CASSLSWTTQGDYGYTF. Here the CDR3 DNA reads TGTGCCAGCAGTCTCTCGTGGACGACCCAGGGAGACTATGGCTACACCTTC. The J gene is TRBJ1-2, the V gene TRBV27; D is possibly TRBD1 (5 bases). The CDR3 has 17 amino acids. CDR1 and CDR2 from the germline V gene are MNHEY and SMNVEV (reference sequence). V lost 5 bases and J 3 bases, leaving 22 bases between the germline ends.

Of note for this clonotype: Since a much larger clone is just one base distant, this may be a read error. The CDR3 nucleotides are TGCAGTGCTTCTACAGCGGGCCACGAGCAGTACTTC. Translating gives CSASTAGHEQYF. The chain couples TRBV20-1 to TRBJ2-7; possible D gene TRBD2, 6 bases. Looked up from germline, CDR1 is DFQATT and CDR2 is SNEGSKA (reference sequence). This CDR3 is 12 amino acids long. The ends were cut back, 5 bases at V and 5 bases at J, with 13 bases in the middle.

This chain connects TRBV5-1 to TRBJ1-2; maybe TRBD1 (5 bases). Germline CDR1 is SGHRS and CDR2 is YFSETQ. The CDR3 totals 13 residues. V was trimmed by 7 bases and J by 0 bases, leaving 10 bases between them. The CDR3 nucleotides are TGCGCCAGCTCCGACAGCGCTAACTATGGCTACACCTTC. Translating gives CASSDSANYGYTF.

As for this clonotype: This may come from a read error, since a much larger clone is one base off. V gene TRBV11-2 combines with J gene TRBJ2-3; D is perhaps TRBD1 or TRBD2 (5 bases each). V shed 4 bases and J shed 2 bases, with 13 bases lying between them. The germline V gene encodes CDR1 SGHAT and CDR2 FQNNGV. This CDR3 region has 15 residues. Here the CDR3 reads CASSWAWGYTDTQYF. CDR3 sequence (DNA): TGTGCCAGCAGCTGGGCTTGGGGGTACACAGATACGCAGTATTTT.

The chain couples TRBV30 to TRBJ2-7; 7 bases agree with TRBD1. Germline CDR1 and CDR2: GTSNPN and SVGIG (reference sequence). V trimming: 3 bases; J trimming: 6 bases; junction bases outside the gene matches: 5. The CDR3 extends over 12 amino acids. As DNA, the CDR3 is TGTGCCTGGAGGATAACAGGGGCCGAGCAGTACTTC. Its protein is CAWRITGAEQYF. Drawing the rest from reference TRBV30 and TRBJ2-7, the complete variable domain is SQTIHQWPATLVQPVGSPLSLECTVEGTSNPNLYWYRQAAGRGLQLLFYSVGIGQISSEVPQNLSASRPQDRQFILSSKKLLLSDSGFYLCAWRITGAEQYFGPGTRLTVT.

This chain links TRBV20-1 with TRBJ2-7; 11 bases are shared with TRBD2. After removal of 6 bases from V and 0 bases from J, the junction contained 7 bases not matched to a gene. The CDR3 loop spans 15 amino acids. In germline, CDR1 is DFQATT, CDR2 SNEGSKA (reference sequence). The CDR3 DNA is TGCAGTGCGGGTACTAGCGGGGGCCGCTCCTACGAGCAGTACGTC. This gives the protein CSAGTSGGRSYEQYV.

The chain has TRBV19 and TRBJ2-1, with D unresolved. V lost 7 bases and J lost 5, with 9 bases in between. The CDR3 contains 12 residues. In germline, CDR1 is LNHDA, CDR2 SQIVND (reference sequence). The DNA for the CDR3 is TGTGCCAGTAATGTGGGTCACAATGAGCAGTTCTTC. The encoded protein is CASNVGHNEQFF.